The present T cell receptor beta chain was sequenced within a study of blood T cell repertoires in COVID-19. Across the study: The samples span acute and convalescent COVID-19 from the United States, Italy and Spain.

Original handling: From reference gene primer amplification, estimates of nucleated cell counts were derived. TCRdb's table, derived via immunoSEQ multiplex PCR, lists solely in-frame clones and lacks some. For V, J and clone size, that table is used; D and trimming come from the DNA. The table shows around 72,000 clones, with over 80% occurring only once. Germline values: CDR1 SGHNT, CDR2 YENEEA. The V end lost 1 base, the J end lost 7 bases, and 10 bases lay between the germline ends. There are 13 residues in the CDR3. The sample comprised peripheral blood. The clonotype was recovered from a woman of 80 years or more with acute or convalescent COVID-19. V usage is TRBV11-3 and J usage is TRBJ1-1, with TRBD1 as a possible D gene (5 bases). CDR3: CASSLVAGNEAFF. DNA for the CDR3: TGTGCCAGCAGCTTAGTAGCAGGGAATGAAGCTTTCTTT.